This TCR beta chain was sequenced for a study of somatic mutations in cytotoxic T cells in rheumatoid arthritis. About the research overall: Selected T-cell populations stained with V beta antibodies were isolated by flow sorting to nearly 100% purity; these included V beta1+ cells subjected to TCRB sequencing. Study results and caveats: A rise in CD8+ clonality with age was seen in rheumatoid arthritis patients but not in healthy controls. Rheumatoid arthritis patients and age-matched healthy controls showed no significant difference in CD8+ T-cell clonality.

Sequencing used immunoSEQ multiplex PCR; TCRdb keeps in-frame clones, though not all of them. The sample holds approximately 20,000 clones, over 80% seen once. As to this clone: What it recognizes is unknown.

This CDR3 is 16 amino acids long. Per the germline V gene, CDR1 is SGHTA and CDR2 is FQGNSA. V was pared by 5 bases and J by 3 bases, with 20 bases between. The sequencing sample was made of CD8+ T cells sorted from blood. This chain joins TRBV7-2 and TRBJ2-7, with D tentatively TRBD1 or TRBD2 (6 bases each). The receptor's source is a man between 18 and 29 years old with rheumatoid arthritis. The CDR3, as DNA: TGTGCCAGCAGCCTCGGCTTAGGGGGGCCTTACTACGAGCAGTACTTC. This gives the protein CASSLGLGGPYYEQYF.